A selection of T cell receptor beta chains follows, all from one sample in a study of shared clonotypes between healthy human individuals. TCRdb keeps only in-frame clones here, not all; method: immunoSEQ multiplex PCR. The data contain a few million clones, 85% to 95% of them singletons. The material sequenced was naive CD4+ T cells from PBMCs. These receptors were taken from a man aged 18-30 years in good health. Some clones in this sample may be carry-over from other donors' samples. Each CDR3 is given with its conserved first and last residue. D genes are given only for firm matches.

d_gene: TRBD2
v_gene: TRBV5-1
j_gene: TRBJ2-1
CDR3aa: CASSPEASGRSNEQFF
CDR3nt: TGCGCCAGCAGCCCGGAAGCTAGCGGGAGGAGCAATGAGCAGTTCTTC

d_gene: .
v_gene: TRBV5-6
j_gene: TRBJ2-5
CDR3aa: CASSLEWGQETQYF
CDR3nt: TGTGCCAGCAGCTTGGAATGGGGCCAAGAGACCCAGTACTTC

d_gene: TRBD2
v_gene: TRBV4-2
j_gene: TRBJ2-1
CDR3aa: CASRLSGRTPGEQFF
CDR3nt: TGTGCCAGCAGACTTAGCGGGAGGACCCCCGGTGAGCAGTTCTTC

d_gene: .
v_gene: TRBV5-8
j_gene: TRBJ2-5
CDR3aa: CASSSPLYRSGETQYF
CDR3nt: TGTGCCAGCAGCTCCCCACTTTACAGGTCGGGGGAGACCCAGTACTTC

d_gene: TRBD1
v_gene: TRBV5-1
j_gene: TRBJ1-6
CDR3aa: CASSLTGQGGAPLHF
CDR3nt: TGCGCCAGCAGCCTAACCGGACAGGGAGGCGCACCCCTCCACTTT

d_gene: TRBD1
v_gene: TRBV6-5
j_gene: TRBJ2-1
CDR3aa: CASSYSWTGAYNEQFF
CDR3nt: TGTGCCAGCAGTTACTCATGGACAGGGGCCTACAATGAGCAGTTCTTC

d_gene: .
v_gene: TRBV27
j_gene: TRBJ1-1
CDR3aa: CASSGLGTEAFF
CDR3nt: TGTGCCAGCAGCGGACTGGGGACTGAAGCTTTCTTT

d_gene: .
v_gene: TRBV25-1
j_gene: TRBJ2-3
CDR3aa: CASSDRIGSRDTQYF
CDR3nt: TGTGCCAGCAGTGACCGGATAGGTTCCCGGGATACGCAGTATTTT

d_gene: .
v_gene: TRBV5-8
j_gene: TRBJ2-2
CDR3aa: CASSRRNTGELFF
CDR3nt: TGTGCCAGCAGCCGTAGAAACACCGGGGAGCTGTTTTTT

d_gene: TRBD1
v_gene: TRBV7-9
j_gene: TRBJ1-3
CDR3aa: CASSPDRESLYVEGNTIYF
CDR3nt: TGTGCCAGCAGCCCGGACAGGGAGTCCCTCTATGTGGAAGGAAACACCATATATTTT